The rows below give T cell receptor beta chains drawn from one sample of a study of tumor-infiltrating lymphocytes in localized non-small cell lung cancer. TCRdb's table, derived via immunoSEQ multiplex PCR, lists solely in-frame clones and lacks some. The sample holds approximately 11,000 clones, about 60% seen once. Sequences were obtained from lung tumor tissue. The receptors stem from a human donor with non-small cell lung cancer. The CDR3 runs from the conserved cysteine through the conserved F or W. D genes are given only for firm matches. Clone size, where shown, is once, few, many, or a class for clones that have expanded.

D	V	J	size	CDR3	DNA
NA	TRBV5-6	TRBJ2-3	NA	CASSLASTDTQYF	TGTGCCAGCAGCTTGGCTAGTACAGATACGCAGTATTTT
NA	TRBV5-1	TRBJ2-5	NA	CASSHFDSAQETQYF	TGCGCCAGCAGCCACTTTGACAGTGCCCAAGAGACCCAGTACTTC
NA	TRBV7-8	TRBJ1-2	NA	CASSLGIWGTGPPNYGYTF	TGTGCCAGCAGCTTAGGAATTTGGGGAACGGGCCCTCCTAACTATGGCTACACCTTC
TRBD1	TRBV19	TRBJ1-5	NA	CASKGQGPQPQHF	TGTGCCAGTAAGGGACAGGGTCCCCAGCCCCAGCATTTT
NA	TRBV4-3	TRBJ1-6	once	CASSPARGRNSPLHF	TGCGCCAGCAGCCCCGCTCGGGGGAGGAATTCACCCCTCCACTTT
NA	TRBV12-5	TRBJ1-1	NA	CASAPDSLNTEAFF	TGTGCTAGTGCCCCAGATAGCCTGAACACTGAAGCTTTCTTT
NA	TRBV5-4	TRBJ1-2	NA	CASSLGGSSYGYTF	TGTGCCAGCAGCTTGGGCGGCTCCAGCTATGGCTACACCTTC
NA	TRBV6-1	TRBJ1-2	NA	CASSVSYGYTF	TGTGCCAGCAGTGTCTCCTATGGCTACACCTTC
TRBD2	TRBV10-3	TRBJ2-5	NA	CAISPSGEETQYF	TGTGCCATCAGTCCGAGCGGGGAAGAGACCCAGTACTTC
NA	TRBV6-5	TRBJ1-2	few	CASSYSHADYYGYTF	TGTGCCAGCAGTTACTCGCACGCGGATTACTATGGCTACACCTTC
NA	TRBV5-1	TRBJ2-3	NA	CASSSEPGRSTDTQYF	TGCGCCAGCAGCTCCGAACCGGGACGGAGCACAGATACGCAGTATTTT
NA	TRBV11-2	TRBJ2-7	NA	CASSFQGYEQYF	TGTGCCAGCAGCTTCCAGGGATACGAGCAGTACTTC
NA	TRBV5-5	TRBJ1-1	medium-sized	CASSPVGNTEAFF	TGTGCCAGCAGCCCGGTTGGGAACACTGAAGCTTTCTTT
NA	TRBV4-1	TRBJ1-1	few	CASSQDQDLNTEAFF	TGCGCCAGCAGCCAAGATCAGGACTTGAACACTGAAGCTTTCTTT
NA	TRBV5-4	TRBJ1-2	NA	CASSLMSGGYYGYTF	TGTGCCAGCAGCTTGATGAGTGGTGGGTACTATGGCTACACCTTC
TRBD2	TRBV29-1	TRBJ2-1	NA	CSVDGTSAYNEQFF	TGCAGCGTTGACGGGACTAGCGCTTACAATGAGCAGTTCTTC